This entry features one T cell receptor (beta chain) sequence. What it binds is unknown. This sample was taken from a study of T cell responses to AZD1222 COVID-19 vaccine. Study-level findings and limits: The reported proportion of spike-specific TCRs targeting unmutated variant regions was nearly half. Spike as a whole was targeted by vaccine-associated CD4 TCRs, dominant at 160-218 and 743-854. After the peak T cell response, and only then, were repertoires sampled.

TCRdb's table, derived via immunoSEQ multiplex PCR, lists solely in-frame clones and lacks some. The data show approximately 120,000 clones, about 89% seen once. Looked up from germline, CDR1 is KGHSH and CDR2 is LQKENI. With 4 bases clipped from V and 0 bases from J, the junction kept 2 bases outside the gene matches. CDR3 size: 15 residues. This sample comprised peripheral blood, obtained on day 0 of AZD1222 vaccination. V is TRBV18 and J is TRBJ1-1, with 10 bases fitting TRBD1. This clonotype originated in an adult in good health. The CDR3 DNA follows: TGTGCCAGCTCACGACAGGGGGCGGTGAACACTGAAGCTTTCTTT. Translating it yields CASSRQGAVNTEAFF.